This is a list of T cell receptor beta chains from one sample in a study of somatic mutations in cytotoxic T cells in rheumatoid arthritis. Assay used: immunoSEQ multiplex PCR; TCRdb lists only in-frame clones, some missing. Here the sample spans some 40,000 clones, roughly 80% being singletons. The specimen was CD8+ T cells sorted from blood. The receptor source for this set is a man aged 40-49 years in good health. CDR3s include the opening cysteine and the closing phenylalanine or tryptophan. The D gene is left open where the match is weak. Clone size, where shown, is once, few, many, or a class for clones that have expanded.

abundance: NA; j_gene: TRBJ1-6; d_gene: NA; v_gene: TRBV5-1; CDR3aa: CASSLGAGSASPLHF; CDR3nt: TGCGCCAGCAGCTTGGGAGCAGGTTCGGCCTCACCCCTCCACTTT
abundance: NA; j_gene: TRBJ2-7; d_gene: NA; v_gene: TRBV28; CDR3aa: CASSMEGGGFYEQYF; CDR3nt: TGTGCCAGCAGTATGGAAGGGGGAGGATTCTACGAGCAGTACTTC
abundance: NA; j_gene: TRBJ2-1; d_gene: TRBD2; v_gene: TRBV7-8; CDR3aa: CASSLELASYNEQFF; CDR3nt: TGTGCCAGCAGCTTAGAACTAGCGTCATACAATGAGCAGTTCTTC
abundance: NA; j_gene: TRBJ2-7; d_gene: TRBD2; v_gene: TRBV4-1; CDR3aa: CASSQTSGMYEQYF; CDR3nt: TGCGCCAGCAGCCAAACTAGCGGGATGTACGAGCAGTACTTC
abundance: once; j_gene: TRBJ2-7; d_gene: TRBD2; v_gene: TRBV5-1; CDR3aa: CATPTGTSGAYEQYF; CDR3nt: TGCGCCACCCCAACCGGGACTAGCGGCGCCTACGAGCAGTACTTC
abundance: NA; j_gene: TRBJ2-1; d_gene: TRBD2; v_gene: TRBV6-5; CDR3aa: CASSSGLADEQFF; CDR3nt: TGTGCCAGCAGTTCTGGACTAGCCGATGAGCAGTTCTTC
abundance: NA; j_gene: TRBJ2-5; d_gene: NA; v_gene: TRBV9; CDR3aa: CASSSPWAETQYF; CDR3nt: TGTGCCAGCAGCTCTCCTTGGGCAGAGACCCAGTACTTC
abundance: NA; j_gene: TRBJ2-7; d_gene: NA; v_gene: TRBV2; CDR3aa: CASGLRVGYEQYF; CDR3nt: TGTGCCAGCGGCCTGCGGGTGGGCTACGAGCAGTACTTC
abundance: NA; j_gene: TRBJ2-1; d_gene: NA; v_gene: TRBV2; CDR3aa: CASIGWTNYNEQFF; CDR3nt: TGTGCCAGCATAGGGTGGACAAACTACAATGAGCAGTTCTTC
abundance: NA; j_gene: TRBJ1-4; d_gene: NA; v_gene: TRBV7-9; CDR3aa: CASSGLSLRDELFF; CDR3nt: TGTGCCAGCAGCGGACTCTCTCTACGGGATGAACTGTTTTTT
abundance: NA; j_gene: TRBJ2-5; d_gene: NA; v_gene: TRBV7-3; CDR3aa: CASSFRDGTQETQYF; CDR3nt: TGTGCCAGCAGCTTCCGGGACGGAACCCAAGAGACCCAGTACTTC
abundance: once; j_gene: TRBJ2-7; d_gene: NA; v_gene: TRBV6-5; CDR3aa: CASSYSHGMGIYEQYF; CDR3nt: TGTGCCAGCAGTTACTCCCATGGGATGGGGATATACGAGCAGTACTTC
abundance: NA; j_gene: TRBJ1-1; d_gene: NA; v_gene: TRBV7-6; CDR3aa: CASSLDPGNTEAFF; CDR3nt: TGTGCCAGCAGCTTAGACCCAGGAAACACTGAAGCTTTCTTT
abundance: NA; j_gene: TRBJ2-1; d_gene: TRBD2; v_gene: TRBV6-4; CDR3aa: CASSDGTSDYNEQFF; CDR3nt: TGTGCCAGCAGTGACGGGACTAGCGACTACAATGAGCAGTTCTTC